This T cell receptor beta chain was captured in a study of blood T cell repertoires in COVID-19. As for the study in general: The analysed material was cDNA or gDNA that came from T cells, B-cell-depleted T cells, or PBMCs.

V lost 3 bases to trimming and J lost 4 bases; unmatched junction nucleotides: 4. Per the germline V gene, CDR1 is LNHDA and CDR2 is SQIVND (reference sequence). The CDR3 spans 15 residues. Seattle cases were enrolled at active infection and followed longitudinally. Study processing details: Reference gene primer amplification gave nucleated cell count estimates. The method was immunoSEQ multiplex PCR; TCRdb's version includes in-frame clones alone and lacks a portion of them. V, J and clone size are taken as reported in that table, and D and trimming were inferred from the DNA itself. Of 300,000 to 400,000 clones in the sample, about nine tenths were seen once.

The TCR sequence derives from a woman aged 50 to 60 with COVID-19, enrolled during active disease. This rearrangement joins TRBV19 to TRBJ2-1, with 9 bases identical to TRBD2. Material for sequencing was peripheral blood. The CDR3 reads CASSMSSGIYNEQFF. For the CDR3, the DNA is TGTGCCAGTAGTATGTCTAGCGGGATATACAATGAGCAGTTCTTC.